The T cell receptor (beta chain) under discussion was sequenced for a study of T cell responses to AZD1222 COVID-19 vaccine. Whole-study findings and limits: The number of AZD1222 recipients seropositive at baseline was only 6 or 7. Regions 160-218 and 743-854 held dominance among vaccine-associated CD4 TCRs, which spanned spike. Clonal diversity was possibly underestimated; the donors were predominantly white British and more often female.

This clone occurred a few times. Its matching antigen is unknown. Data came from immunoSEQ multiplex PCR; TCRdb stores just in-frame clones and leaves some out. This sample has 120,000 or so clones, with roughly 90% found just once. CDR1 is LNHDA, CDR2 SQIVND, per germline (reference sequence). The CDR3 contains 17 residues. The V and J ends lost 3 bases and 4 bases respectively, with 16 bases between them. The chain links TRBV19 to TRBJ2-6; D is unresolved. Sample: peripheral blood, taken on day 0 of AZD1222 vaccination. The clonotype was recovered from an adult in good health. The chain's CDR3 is CASSISDGPSGANVLTF. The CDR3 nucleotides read TGTGCCAGTAGTATCTCGGACGGACCCTCAGGGGCCAACGTCCTGACTTTC.